Presented here are 30 T cell receptor beta chains from one specimen sequenced in a study of cytomegalovirus exposure and HLA in healthy donors. PCR was performed using 60 Vbeta and 13 Jbeta primers. Libraries were prepared by immunoSEQ multiplex PCR; TCRdb keeps only in-frame clonotypes and omits some of them. The sample carries 150,000 to 200,000 clones, around four fifths recorded once. The sample consisted of PBMCs. These receptors all come from a man aged 18 to 30 in good health and CMV-seropositive.

The V gene is TRBV5-4, the J gene TRBJ2-2; D is uncertain. Germline assignment: CDR1 SGHNT and CDR2 YYREEE (reference sequence). With 4 bases removed from V and 4 bases from J, the gap between germline ends came to 5 bases. The CDR3 has 12 amino acids. CDR3 sequence: CASSLSTGELFF. The CDR3 bases are TGTGCCAGCAGCCTGAGCACCGGGGAGCTGTTTTTT.

This clone was detected once. This chain joins TRBV27 and TRBJ2-7, with 7 bases lining up with TRBD2. Germline CDR1 MNHEY, CDR2 SMNVEV (reference sequence). The CDR3 covers 13 residues. V dropped 2 bases and J dropped 7; count of bases not matched to a gene: 5. The CDR3 nucleotides read TGTGCCAGCAGTTTAGCGGGAGCAAGGGAGCAGTACTTC. Translation gives CASSLAGAREQYF.

V is TRBV30 and J is TRBJ1-2; D perhaps matches TRBD1 (5 bases). Germline CDR1 reads GTSNPN; CDR2 reads SVGIG (reference sequence). Trimming removed 4 bases from V and 7 bases from J, with 19 bases in between. There are 14 residues in the CDR3. In DNA form, the CDR3 reads TGTGCCTGGATCACAGGATGGGGACTTCCTGGCTACACCTTC. This sequence encodes CAWITGWGLPGYTF.

This chain uses TRBV7-9 with TRBJ1-4; possibly TRBD1 for D (5 bases). The V and J ends lost 5 bases and 8 bases respectively, with 15 bases between them. CDR1 and CDR2 from the germline V gene are SEHNR and FQNEAQ (reference sequence). CDR3 size: 14 residues. Here the CDR3 DNA reads TGTGCCAGCAGCCCCAAGGGGCTGTTGGAAAAACTGTTTTTT. Protein sequence: CASSPKGLLEKLFF.

V is TRBV11-2 and J is TRBJ2-1; D is ambiguous. V was clipped by 0 bases and J by 10 bases, with 10 bases between them. Germline loops: CDR1 SGHAT, CDR2 FQNNGV. This CDR3 contains 13 residues. CDR3 nucleotide sequence: TGTGCCAGCAGCTTAGATCTAACCGTCGAGCAGTTCTTC. This gives the protein CASSLDLTVEQFF.

The chain joins TRBV11-3 to TRBJ2-5; a weak D match, TRBD2 (5 bases). The CDR3 contains 15 residues. V gave up 1 base and J gave up 3 bases, with 12 bases separating them. CDR1 is SGHNT and CDR2 is YENEEA in the germline V gene. This CDR3 is CASSLGGVREETQYF. The CDR3 DNA reads as TGTGCCAGCAGCTTAGGTGGGGTGAGGGAAGAGACCCAGTACTTC.

The CDR3 bases are TGTGCCAGCAGCCCCGGTCCCCGCCTCCGGACTGGCTACAATGAGCAGTTCTTC. Protein sequence: CASSPGPRLRTGYNEQFF. The genes are TRBV7-6 and TRBJ2-1, with D maybe TRBD2 (5 bases). V was clipped by 5 bases and J by 3 bases, with 23 bases between them. The germline CDR1 and CDR2 sequences are SGHVS and FNYEAQ. The CDR3 is 18 amino acids.

The chain joins TRBV7-2 to TRBJ1-5; D is unclear. V dropped 3 bases and J dropped 7 bases, with 10 bases sitting between them. Germline V lookup: CDR1 SGHTA, CDR2 FQGNSA. This CDR3 spans 13 amino acids. The CDR3 bases are TGTGCCAGCAGCTTGACTTTGAGCCAGCCCCAGCATTTT. It encodes CASSLTLSQPQHF.

The DNA for the CDR3 is TGTGCCAGTAGTGTACAGGGGTTTGACTATGGCTACACCTTC. Its protein product is CASSVQGFDYGYTF. V is TRBV19 and J is TRBJ1-2, with 7 bases matching TRBD1. Germline CDR1 reads LNHDA; CDR2 reads SQIVND (reference sequence). This CDR3 is built from 14 residues. Trimming cost V 5 bases and J 3 bases; bases outside gene matches: 6.

V gene TRBV6-5 combines with J gene TRBJ1-3; D is ambiguous. This CDR3 comprises 14 residues. V gave up 2 bases and J gave up 0 bases, with 5 bases separating them. Germline-derived CDR1 and CDR2 are MNHEY and SVGAGI. The CDR3 DNA reads TGTGCCAGCAGTTACAGGAGCTCTGGAAACACCATATATTTT. It translates to CASSYRSSGNTIYF.

Only a few counts were recorded for this clone. Other DNA sequences in this sample translate to the same CDR3. CDR3 DNA sequence: TGCGCCAGCAGCTTGGGGGGACAGAACACTGAAGCTTTCTTT. Its protein is CASSLGGQNTEAFF. This chain links TRBV5-1 with TRBJ1-1; TRBD1 might be the D (6 bases). Germline V gene data show CDR1 as SGHRS and CDR2 as YFSETQ. The CDR3 totals 14 residues. V lost 0 bases to trimming and J lost 1 base, with 7 bases between them.

The table lists this clone with a few counts. The chain joins TRBV19 to TRBJ2-1, with D perhaps matching TRBD2 (6 bases). V lost 6 bases, J lost 8 bases, and 20 bases lay in between. Per the germline V gene, CDR1 is LNHDA and CDR2 is SQIVND (reference sequence). The CDR3 consists of 15 residues. CDR3 sequence reads: CASSLLRDTGDEQFF. CDR3 nucleotides: TGTGCCAGTAGCCTGTTGCGGGATACCGGGGATGAGCAGTTCTTC.

The chain employs TRBV11-2 and TRBJ2-5; the D is unclear. Germline V gene data show CDR1 as SGHAT and CDR2 as FQNNGV. This CDR3 spans 11 amino acids. The germline V and J ends were trimmed by 3 bases and 8 bases, with 7 bases remaining between them. The CDR3 here is CASSFAGTQYF. CDR3 nucleotides: TGTGCCAGCAGCTTTGCCGGTACCCAGTACTTC.

This clone has only one observation. The chain uses TRBV7-6 and TRBJ2-3; D is unresolved. The CDR3 contains 12 residues. From germline, CDR1 is SGHVS and CDR2 FNYEAQ. The V gene lost 4 bases and the J gene lost 6 bases, with 8 bases spanning the gap. Here the CDR3 reads CASSSNFDTQYF. CDR3 nucleotide sequence: TGTGCCAGCAGCTCAAACTTCGATACGCAGTATTTT.

As concerns this clone: A junction boundary mismatches the germline segment, possibly from a read error. V usage is TRBV9 and J usage is TRBJ1-2; D is ambiguous. This CDR3 is built from 15 residues. Germline V CDR1 and CDR2: SGDLS, YYNGEE. The CDR3 loop reads CASSVQADLNHGYTF. The CDR3 nucleotides are TGTGCCAGCAGCGTCCAGGCCGACCTTAACCATGGCTACACCTTC.

Remarks on this clone: A read error may produce the germline difference seen at one junction end. Here the CDR3 DNA reads TGTGCTAGCAGCGCTGGACTAGCGGGAGACAATGAGCAGTTCTTC. Translation: CASSAGLAGDNEQFF. This chain links TRBV7-7 with TRBJ2-1, with 13 bases aligning to TRBD2. Germline V gene data show CDR1 as SSHAT and CDR2 as FNYEAQ (reference sequence). The CDR3 is 15 amino acids.

The rearrangement uses TRBV5-6 and TRBJ2-7, with unresolved D. There are 18 residues in the CDR3. In germline, CDR1 is SGHDT, CDR2 YYEEEE. Trimming took 1 base from V and 0 from J, leaving 20 bases between them. Here the CDR3 DNA reads TGTGCCAGCAGCTTGAACCACGGCGGAGAACTCAGCTCCTACGAGCAGTACTTC. Amino acid sequence: CASSLNHGGELSSYEQYF.

The chain links TRBV6-5 to TRBJ2-2; 8 bases map to TRBD1. CDR1 is MNHEY, CDR2 SVGAGI, per germline. The CDR3 is made up of 14 amino acids. V was clipped by 5 bases and J by 7 bases; unmatched bases: 6. The CDR3 reads CASSQTGEVGELFF. The DNA for the CDR3 is TGTGCCAGCAGTCAGACAGGGGAGGTCGGGGAGCTGTTTTTT.

The rearrangement links TRBV9 to TRBJ2-7; 7 bases are shared with TRBD1. The CDR3 runs to 15 residues. CDR1 and CDR2 (germline): SGDLS, YYNGEE. Germline trimming cut 1 base from V and 2 bases from J; bases unmatched to any gene: 6. The CDR3 reads CASSVSRGTAYEQYF. The CDR3 nucleotides read TGTGCCAGCAGCGTAAGCAGAGGGACAGCCTACGAGCAGTACTTC.

The chain links TRBV5-1 to TRBJ2-2; 7 bases match TRBD1. J was trimmed by 7 bases and V by 2 bases; bases with no gene match: 8. The CDR3 totals 15 residues. From germline, CDR1 is SGHRS and CDR2 YFSETQ. The CDR3 is CASSFGTDTSGELFF. Here the CDR3 DNA reads TGCGCCAGCAGCTTTGGGACAGACACTAGCGGGGAGCTGTTTTTT.

This clone was recorded a few times. J is TRBJ2-7 and V is TRBV12-1; the DNA was not compared with TRBD1, the D call given in the table. TRBV12-1 is shown as a pseudogene. CDR3 length: 11 amino acids. DNA for the CDR3: TGTGCCAGCAGATTACAGTGCGAGCAGTACTTC. Its translation is CASRLQCEQYF.

This chain connects TRBV18 to TRBJ1-1; 8 positions agree with TRBD1. The CDR3 length is 15 residues. CDR1 KGHSH and CDR2 LQKENI come from the germline V gene. With V trimmed by 2 bases and J by 6 bases, 8 bases remained unmatched. The CDR3 region is CASSPGWTGLAEAFF. DNA of the CDR3: TGTGCCAGCTCACCAGGATGGACAGGGCTTGCTGAAGCTTTCTTT.

In its sample, this clone was seen once. The V and J genes are TRBV7-2 and TRBJ2-3; D remains ambiguous. From germline, CDR1 is SGHTA and CDR2 FQGNSA. With 0 bases removed from V and 2 bases from J, the gap between germline ends came to 15 bases. The CDR3 is 17 residues long. The chain's CDR3 is CASSLAFFRPLTDTQYF. The CDR3 nucleotides read TGTGCCAGCAGCTTAGCGTTCTTCAGGCCACTCACAGATACGCAGTATTTT.

The V call is TRBV7-9, the J call TRBJ2-5; D not resolved. Germline CDR1 is SEHNR and CDR2 is FQNEAQ (reference sequence). The CDR3 sequence is 13 residues long. The V gene lost 6 bases and the J gene lost 0 bases, with 8 bases spanning the gap. CDR3 region: CASRNAYQETQYF. In nucleotides, the CDR3 is TGTGCCAGCAGGAACGCGTACCAAGAGACCCAGTACTTC.

The V call is TRBV19, the J call TRBJ1-1, with 9 bases identical to TRBD1. V was pared by 4 bases and J by 4 bases, with 4 bases of the junction left unmatched. This CDR3 region has 14 residues. The germline V gene encodes CDR1 LNHDA and CDR2 SQIVND (reference sequence). The CDR3 DNA reads TGTGCCAGTAGTAGCACAGGGGGCGGCACTGAAGCTTTCTTT. It encodes CASSSTGGGTEAFF.

The V and J genes are TRBV7-9 and TRBJ2-7; 7 bases fit TRBD1. The V gene end was trimmed by 4 bases and the J gene end by 2 bases; junction bases not matched to a gene: 5. The CDR3 contains 14 residues. Germline assignment: CDR1 SEHNR and CDR2 FQNEAQ (reference sequence). CDR3 nucleotide sequence: TGTGCCAGCAGCTCGGACAGGACCACCTACGAGCAGTACTTC. It is translated as CASSSDRTTYEQYF.

Written as DNA, the CDR3 is TGTGCCAGCAGTGTCGAGGACAGTTTCACCGGGGAGCTGTTTTTT. It encodes CASSVEDSFTGELFF. This chain links TRBV2 with TRBJ2-2, with TRBD1 as a possible D gene (6 bases). V gave up 4 bases and J gave up 4 bases, with 13 bases separating them. CDR3 length: 15 residues. Looked up from germline, CDR1 is SNHLY and CDR2 is FYNNEI. The whole variable domain, remainder taken from reference TRBV2 and TRBJ2-2, is EPEVTQTPSHQVTQMGQEVILRCVPISNHLYFYWYRQILGQKVEFLVSFYNNEISEKSEIFDDQFSVERPDGSNFTLKIRSTKLEDSAMYFCASSVEDSFTGELFFGEGSRLTVL.

The chain uses TRBV6-5 and TRBJ1-1, with a tentative D call TRBD1 (6 bases). Germline V gene data show CDR1 as MNHEY and CDR2 as SVGAGI. V gave up 0 bases and J gave up 5 bases, with 7 bases separating them. This CDR3 is 13 amino acids long. Here the CDR3 reads CASSYSQGTEAFF. The CDR3 DNA sequence: TGTGCCAGCAGTTACTCGCAGGGGACTGAAGCTTTCTTT.

The J gene is TRBJ2-7, the V gene TRBV15; TRBD2 is a possible D gene (5 bases). Germline assignment: CDR1 LNHNV and CDR2 YYDKDF (reference sequence). V gave up 1 base and J gave up 6 bases, with 7 bases separating them. The CDR3 contains 12 residues. Here the CDR3 DNA reads TGTGCCACCAGCAGAGCCCGGGGCGAGCAGTACTTC. Translated, it gives CATSRARGEQYF.

The V call is TRBV13, the J call TRBJ2-3; 12 bases fit TRBD2. The CDR3 has 19 residues. The V gene's germline CDR1 is PRHDT and CDR2 FYEKMQ (reference sequence). After removal of 5 bases from V and 2 bases from J, the junction contained 14 bases not matched to a gene. CDR3 nucleotides: TGTGCCAGCAGCCCTATTCCTAGCGGGAGGGTTGGGGCCACAGATACGCAGTATTTT. Its translation is CASSPIPSGRVGATDTQYF. The full variable domain, in which reference TRBV13 and TRBJ2-3 provide the parts outside the CDR3, is AAGVIQSPRHLIKEKRETATLKCYPIPRHDTVYWYQQGPGQDPQFLISFYEKMQSDKGSIPDRFSAQQFSDYHSELNMSSLELGDSALYFCASSPIPSGRVGATDTQYFGPGTRLTVL.